This paragraph covers one T cell receptor beta chain sequence. This CDR3 has 12 amino acids. Deletions cut 0 bases from V and 8 bases from J, with 6 bases between. The V gene's germline CDR1 is SGHNT and CDR2 YYREEE (reference sequence). This sample stems from a study of technical replicates of blood from several donors. Assay used: immunoSEQ multiplex PCR; TCRdb lists only in-frame clones, some missing. The data contain around 79,000 clones, around 94% of them singletons. This TCR was sampled from a human donor in good health. Material: T cells isolated from PBMCs. The chain recombines TRBV5-4 with TRBJ1-5; no definite D call. CDR3 nucleotide sequence: TGTGCCAGCAGCTTGGCTGGAGAGCCCCAGCATTTT. It translates to CASSLAGEPQHF.